In its sample, the clone carrying this TCR beta chain was seen once. As yet, its antigen is unknown. A read error may produce the germline difference seen at one junction end. Alongside a J-beta primer mix, a sample-barcoded 5' primer served in a second PCR lasting about 6 to 12 cycles. Unique molecular identifiers of 12 random nucleotides labeled each cDNA. MiXCR was run by TCRdb on the 5' RACE reads, yielding one entry per CDR3 protein. The sample yields about 970,000 distinct CDR3 sequences, about 51% seen once. The data stem from a study of blood T cells in healthy people across ages. Overall study findings and caveats: Estimates of diversity drawn from one million T cells were considered underestimates.

Looked up from germline, CDR1 is MDHEN and CDR2 is SYDVKM. The CDR3 sequence is 16 residues long. The rearrangement links TRBV28 to TRBJ2-3; perhaps TRBD2 as D (6 bases). The sequenced sample was blood. The TCR originated in a woman aged 55-70 years in good health. CDR3 in amino acids: CACSPPAGTGTDTQYF. As DNA, the CDR3 is TGTGCCTGCAGCCCACCTGCGGGGACCGGCACAGATACGCAGTATTTT.